Presented here are 19 T cell receptor beta chains from one specimen sequenced in a study of cytomegalovirus exposure and HLA in healthy donors. The data were produced by immunoSEQ multiplex PCR, yet TCRdb's version contains in-frame clones alone and is incomplete. There are over 110,000 clones in the sample; approximately 86% occur only once, and 7.5% to 9% lies in the top ten. Input material: PBMCs. These receptors all stem from a man younger than 35 in good health and CMV-seropositive.

The rearrangement joins TRBV2 to TRBJ2-3; 10 positions agree with TRBD2. The length of the CDR3 is 14 residues. The V segment lost 4 bases and the J segment 6 bases; nucleotides outside the gene matches: 4. In germline, CDR1 is SNHLY, CDR2 FYNNEI. CDR3 region: CASSGAGGLDTQYF. The CDR3 bases are TGTGCCAGCAGTGGAGCGGGAGGGCTTGATACGCAGTATTTT.

V and J are TRBV5-1 and TRBJ1-2; TRBD1 might be the D (6 bases). Germline V gene data show CDR1 as SGHRS and CDR2 as YFSETQ. V gave up 6 bases and J gave up 7 bases, with 22 bases separating them. The CDR3 sequence is 15 residues long. CDR3 region: CASKAGAPPNSGYTF. The DNA of the CDR3 is TGCGCCAGCAAGGCAGGGGCACCACCTAATTCTGGCTACACCTTC.

The chain combines TRBV30 with TRBJ1-1, with 9 bases lining up with TRBD1. Germline CDR1 and CDR2: GTSNPN and SVGIG (reference sequence). The CDR3 runs to 11 residues. After removal of 5 bases from V and 8 bases from J, the junction contained 3 bases not matched to a gene. CDR3 DNA: TGTGCCTGGGGACAGGGGAGGGAAGCTTTCTTT. It translates to CAWGQGREAFF.

A single count supports this clone. The chain recombines TRBV27 with TRBJ2-1, with 7 bases fitting TRBD2. After removal of 5 bases from V and 4 bases from J, the junction contained 11 bases not matched to a gene. The germline CDR1 and CDR2 sequences are MNHEY and SMNVEV (reference sequence). The CDR3 is 16 residues long. CDR3 bases: TGTGCCAGCAGTCTCGCCGTGTCTAGCGGATACAATGAGCAGTTCTTC. It codes for CASSLAVSSGYNEQFF.

The chain carries TRBV7-9 and TRBJ2-3; D may be TRBD1 (5 bases). In germline, CDR1 is SEHNR, CDR2 FQNEAQ (reference sequence). With 2 bases removed from V and 3 bases from J, the gap between germline ends came to 12 bases. The CDR3 consists of 15 residues. The CDR3 protein is CASSLLMGPTDTQYF. For the CDR3, the DNA is TGTGCCAGCAGCTTATTAATGGGGCCTACAGATACGCAGTATTTT.

This sequence joins TRBV9 and TRBJ2-3, with 7 bases lining up with TRBD2. Germline CDR1 is SGDLS and CDR2 is YYNGEE. The CDR3 totals 15 residues. The ends lost 6 bases at V and 0 bases at J; junction bases unmatched: 7. CDR3 in DNA: TGTGCCAGCACCCCGGGGGAGGGAAGCACAGATACGCAGTATTTT. Its translation: CASTPGEGSTDTQYF.

The genes are TRBV2 and TRBJ2-7; 7 nucleotides match TRBD2. CDR1 is SNHLY and CDR2 is FYNNEI in the germline V gene. The V gene end was trimmed by 4 bases and the J gene end by 6 bases; junction bases not matched to a gene: 9. The CDR3 runs 14 residues. The CDR3 DNA sequence: TGTGCCAGCAGTGTTGACCCCCGGGGGGTCGAGCAGTACTTC. Translating gives CASSVDPRGVEQYF.

The chain links TRBV10-3 to TRBJ1-1; 7 bases align to TRBD1. Germline values: CDR1 ENHRY, CDR2 SYGVKD. With 2 bases clipped from V and 1 base from J, the junction kept 4 bases outside the gene matches. The length of the CDR3 is 15 residues. For the CDR3, the DNA is TGTGCCATCAGTGAGACCGGGACAGCGAACACTGAAGCTTTCTTT. Protein product: CAISETGTANTEAFF.

CDR3 residues: CASSLGGQGARGYTF. Here the CDR3 DNA reads TGTGCCAGCAGCTTAGGGGGACAGGGGGCGCGTGGCTACACCTTC. The rearrangement uses TRBV7-9 and TRBJ1-2; 12 bases are shared with TRBD1. The CDR3 has 15 amino acids. With 1 base clipped from V and 7 bases from J, the junction kept 4 bases outside the gene matches. Looked up from germline, CDR1 is SEHNR and CDR2 is FQNEAQ (reference sequence). Based on the CDR3 plus reference TRBV7-9 and TRBJ1-2, the full variable domain is DTGVSQNPRHKITKRGQNVTFRCDPISEHNRLYWYRQTLGQGPEFLTYFQNEAQLEKSRLLSDRFSAERPKGSFSTLEIQRTEQGDSAMYLCASSLGGQGARGYTFGSGTRLTVV.

This chain links TRBV19 with TRBJ2-3; 10 nucleotides agree with TRBD2. Unmatched junction bases numbered 4, after V lost 6 bases and J lost 1 base. CDR3 length: 15 amino acids. Germline V lookup: CDR1 LNHDA, CDR2 SQIVND (reference sequence). Written as DNA, the CDR3 is TGTGCCAGTAGAGGAGGACTAGCGGGCACAGATACGCAGTATTTT. Protein sequence: CASRGGLAGTDTQYF.

The chain recombines TRBV28 with TRBJ2-2; D is perhaps TRBD1 (6 bases). Trimming removed 6 bases from V and 1 base from J, with 12 bases in between. This CDR3 is 15 amino acids long. Germline V CDR1 and CDR2: MDHEN, SYDVKM. Here the CDR3 DNA reads TGTGCCAGCAGCCCGACAGGAAAGAACACCGGGGAGCTGTTTTTT. It yields the protein CASSPTGKNTGELFF. The full variable domain, rest sourced from reference TRBV28 and TRBJ2-2, is DVKVTQSSRYLVKRTGEKVFLECVQDMDHENMFWYRQDPGLGLRLIYFSYDVKMKEKGDIPEGYSVSREKKERFSLILESASTNQTSMYLCASSPTGKNTGELFFGEGSRLTVL.

A single count supports this clone. The CDR3 bases are TGTGCCTGGAGTCCACGGGACTTCTTCTCTGGGGCCAACGTCCTGACTTTC. It is translated as CAWSPRDFFSGANVLTF. The chain recombines TRBV30 with TRBJ2-6; D possibly corresponds to TRBD2 (6 bases). CDR3 length: 17 amino acids. V was clipped by 2 bases and J by 0 bases, with 14 bases between them. Germline V gene lookup returns CDR1 GTSNPN and CDR2 SVGIG (reference sequence).

This chain connects TRBV5-6 to TRBJ1-5; perhaps TRBD1 as D (5 bases). Germline lookup yields CDR1 SGHDT and CDR2 YYEEEE. Trimming pared 2 bases from V and 3 bases from J, leaving 15 bases between. The length of the CDR3 is 16 residues. CDR3 bases: TGTGCCAGCAGCTTATCGGGGGATGAGCTCAATCAGCCCCAGCATTTT. Protein: CASSLSGDELNQPQHF.

J is TRBJ2-1 and V is TRBV7-2, with a possible D match to TRBD2 (6 bases). V shed 3 bases and J shed 0 bases, with 9 bases lying between them. This CDR3 is built from 15 residues. The germline V gene encodes CDR1 SGHTA and CDR2 FQGNSA. The CDR3 protein is CASSFIGGSYNEQFF. DNA for the CDR3: TGTGCCAGCAGCTTTATCGGGGGCTCCTACAATGAGCAGTTCTTC.

V is TRBV27 and J is TRBJ2-7; a weak D match, TRBD2 (6 bases). V lost 2 bases to trimming and J lost 2 bases, with 13 bases between them. Germline CDR1 MNHEY, CDR2 SMNVEV (reference sequence). The length of the CDR3 is 15 residues. Here the CDR3 DNA reads TGTGCCAGCAGTTTAAGTAGCGGAGGGACCTACGAGCAGTACTTC. Amino acid sequence: CASSLSSGGTYEQYF.

This clone was counted between two and nine times. The chain has TRBV6-5 and TRBJ2-6, with 7 bases identical to TRBD1. V shed 6 bases and J 1 base; nucleotides not matched to a gene: 3. This CDR3 has 15 residues. Per germline, CDR1 MNHEY and CDR2 SVGAGI. CDR3 sequence: CASSGQVSGANVLTF. CDR3 bases: TGTGCCAGCAGCGGACAGGTATCTGGGGCCAACGTCCTGACTTTC.

The V call is TRBV2, the J call TRBJ2-1, with TRBD1 as a possible D gene (5 bases). Germline V gene lookup returns CDR1 SNHLY and CDR2 FYNNEI. This CDR3 spans 16 amino acids. Trimming stripped 2 bases from V and 2 bases from J, with 13 bases between. CDR3 amino acids: CASSELPGKTYNEQFF. CDR3 bases: TGTGCCAGCAGTGAACTCCCAGGGAAGACCTACAATGAGCAGTTCTTC. Together with reference TRBV2 and TRBJ2-1, the CDR3 gives the full variable domain: EPEVTQTPSHQVTQMGQEVILRCVPISNHLYFYWYRQILGQKVEFLVSFYNNEISEKSEIFDDQFSVERPDGSNFTLKIRSTKLEDSAMYFCASSELPGKTYNEQFFGPGTRLTVL.

V is TRBV10-3 and J is TRBJ2-3, with TRBD1 as a possible D gene (6 bases). Trimming removed 6 bases from V and 4 bases from J, with 14 bases in between. CDR1 and CDR2 from the germline V gene are ENHRY and SYGVKD. This CDR3 contains 14 residues. The CDR3 is CAIRDSGSADTQYF. The CDR3 DNA is TGTGCCATCAGGGACAGTGGATCCGCAGATACGCAGTATTTT.

The chain has TRBV9 and TRBJ2-2, with D perhaps TRBD2 (5 bases). This CDR3 region has 13 residues. The ends were cut back, 2 bases at V and 8 bases at J, with 10 bases in the middle. Germline CDR1 reads SGDLS; CDR2 reads YYNGEE. The CDR3: CASSVRGLGELFF. The CDR3 DNA reads as TGTGCCAGCAGCGTCCGGGGTTTGGGGGAGCTGTTTTTT.